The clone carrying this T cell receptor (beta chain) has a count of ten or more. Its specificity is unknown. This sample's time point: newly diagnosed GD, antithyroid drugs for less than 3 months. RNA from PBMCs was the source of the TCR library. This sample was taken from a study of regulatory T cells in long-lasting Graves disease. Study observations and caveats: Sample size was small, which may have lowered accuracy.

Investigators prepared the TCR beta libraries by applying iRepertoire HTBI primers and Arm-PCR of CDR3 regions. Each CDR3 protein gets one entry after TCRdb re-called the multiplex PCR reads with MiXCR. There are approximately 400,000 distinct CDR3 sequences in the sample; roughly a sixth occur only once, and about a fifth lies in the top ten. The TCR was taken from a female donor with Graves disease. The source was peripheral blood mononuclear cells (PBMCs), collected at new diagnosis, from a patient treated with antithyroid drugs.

CDR3: CAWSFRALDTIYF. In DNA form, the CDR3 reads TGTGCCTGGAGTTTCCGGGCTCTCGACACCATATATTTT. The chain couples TRBV30 to TRBJ1-3; D ambiguous. The CDR3 covers 13 residues. Germline V gives CDR1 GTSNPN, CDR2 SVGIG (reference sequence). The V end was cut by 2 bases, the J end by 8 bases, with 13 bases between.